This TCR beta chain was identified in a study of blood T cell repertoires in COVID-19. This clone has more than one count but fewer than ten. Germline values: CDR1 MNHEY, CDR2 SVGAGI. This CDR3 spans 15 amino acids. V was pared by 7 bases and J by 0 bases, with 14 bases between. As handled by the study authors: Amplified reference gene primers provided the basis for estimating nucleated cell counts. Only in-frame clones appear in the TCRdb table, and some are missing; sequencing was by immunoSEQ multiplex PCR. V, J and clone size reflect that table, while D and trimming were determined from the DNA. In the table there are some 160,000 clones, around 79% of which are singletons.

The sequenced sample was peripheral blood. This sequence joins TRBV6-5 and TRBJ2-3; D is perhaps TRBD2 (5 bases). The receptor was isolated from a man aged 45-65 years with active or convalescent COVID-19. The CDR3 loop is CASIRGWVSTDTQYF. In nucleotides, the CDR3 is TGTGCCAGCATCCGAGGGTGGGTTAGCACAGATACGCAGTATTTT.